A single sample gave rise to the 32 T cell receptor beta chains below, sequenced in a study of cytomegalovirus exposure and HLA in healthy donors (TCRdb year 2017). Library creation used the immunoSEQ multiplex PCR assay. In its TCRdb copy, this immuneACCESS table keeps in-frame sequences only and misses some clones. Where compared with another copy, unresolved V genes explain less than half of these, and the others have no known cause. The sample table contains around 250,000 clones; only one count was recorded for around 87% of them. The ten top clones hold roughly 0.38% of the sample. Sequenced input: PBMCs. These TCRs come from a woman aged 18-35 years in good health and CMV-seronegative.

This chain connects TRBV28 to TRBJ1-1, with D possibly TRBD1 on 6 matching bases. Germline assignment: CDR1 MDHEN and CDR2 SYDVKM. V was clipped by 7 bases and J by 2 bases, with 11 bases between them. CDR3 size: 13 residues. The CDR3 reads CASTEGGNTEAFF. In DNA, the CDR3 is TGTGCCAGCACCGAAGGGGGTAACACTGAAGCTTTCTTT.

Remarks on this clone: The sample contains more than one DNA sequence encoding this CDR3. The V gene is TRBV2, the J gene TRBJ2-7; D gene ambiguous. Germline V gene sequence: CDR1 SNHLY, CDR2 FYNNEI. The CDR3 sequence is 14 residues long. V lost 3 bases to trimming and J lost 2 bases, with 11 bases between them. The DNA for the CDR3 is TGTGCCAGCAGTGATCTTCCTCCCGCCTACGAGCAGTACTTC. Its translation is CASSDLPPAYEQYF.

The chain has TRBV5-4 and TRBJ1-5; 9 positions agree with TRBD1. Germline CDR1 SGHNT, CDR2 YYREEE (reference sequence). The CDR3 length is 14 residues. V shed 3 bases and J 7 bases; nucleotides not matched to a gene: 5. The DNA of the CDR3 is TGTGCCAGCAGCTCGGGACAGGGAGACCAGCCCCAGCATTTT. Protein sequence: CASSSGQGDQPQHF. The full variable domain, rest sourced from reference TRBV5-4 and TRBJ1-5, is ETGVTQSPTHLIKTRGQQVTLRCSSQSGHNTVSWYQQALGQGPQFIFQYYREEENGRGNFPPRFSGLQFPNYSSELNVNALELDDSALYLCASSSGQGDQPQHFGDGTRLSIL.

The V gene is TRBV6-5, the J gene TRBJ1-5; D is unclear. V lost 0 bases to trimming and J lost 5 bases, with 11 bases between them. The CDR3 sequence is 15 residues long. The germline CDR1 and CDR2 sequences are MNHEY and SVGAGI. The CDR3 loop reads CASSYSKFSDQPQHF. The CDR3 region has the DNA TGTGCCAGCAGTTACTCGAAATTTTCGGATCAGCCCCAGCATTTT.

The V and J genes are TRBV5-6 and TRBJ2-1, with 9 bases identical to TRBD2. Germline assignment: CDR1 SGHDT and CDR2 YYEEEE. The trim removed 1 base at V and 5 bases at J, leaving 7 bases unmatched. The CDR3 has 16 residues. CDR3 amino acids: CASSLRRGGRHNEQFF. The CDR3 DNA sequence: TGTGCCAGCAGCTTGCGGCGGGGGGGCCGTCACAATGAGCAGTTCTTC.

The V gene is TRBV5-1, the J gene TRBJ1-1, with 9 bases identical to TRBD1. Germline V lookup: CDR1 SGHRS, CDR2 YFSETQ. The length of the CDR3 is 12 residues. J lost 13 bases, V lost 4 bases, and 8 bases had no gene match. CDR3: CASSRGTGQGFF. The CDR3 nucleotides read TGCGCCAGCAGCCGCGGGACAGGGCAGGGTTTCTTT.

This chain links TRBV28 with TRBJ2-3; 14 bases fit TRBD2. The ends lost 5 bases at V and 6 bases at J; junction bases unmatched: 10. This CDR3 has 17 amino acids. Germline values: CDR1 MDHEN, CDR2 SYDVKM. DNA of the CDR3: TGTGCCAGCAGTCCACGACTAGCGGGGGGGCCTTTGGATACGCAGTATTTT. It encodes CASSPRLAGGPLDTQYF.

The chain couples TRBV7-6 to TRBJ1-5; 8 bases are a match to TRBD1. From germline, CDR1 is SGHVS and CDR2 FNYEAQ. This CDR3 is built from 14 residues. The junction had 5 bases not matched to a gene; V was cut back by 5 bases and J by 5 bases. CDR3 nucleotide sequence: TGTGCCAGCAGCCCCGGACAGGGCCATCAGCCCCAGCATTTT. The encoded protein is CASSPGQGHQPQHF.

This sequence joins TRBV2 and TRBJ1-1; TRBD1 matches 9 bases. Germline assignment: CDR1 SNHLY and CDR2 FYNNEI. Germline trimming cut 9 bases from V and 0 bases from J; bases unmatched to any gene: 5. The CDR3 totals 14 residues. CDR3 sequence: CASRDRAMNTEAFF. DNA of the CDR3: TGTGCCAGTAGGGACAGGGCTATGAACACTGAAGCTTTCTTT.

CDR3 DNA sequence: TGTGCCAGCAGTTCGCTGGGGGGGGCCAAAAACATTCAGTACTTC. Encoded protein: CASSSLGGAKNIQYF. The chain links TRBV27 to TRBJ2-4; 7 bases are shared with TRBD2. Germline-derived CDR1 and CDR2 are MNHEY and SMNVEV (reference sequence). The length of the CDR3 is 15 residues. The V segment lost 4 bases and the J segment 1 base; nucleotides outside the gene matches: 4.

The rearrangement links TRBV7-9 to TRBJ2-1; D remains ambiguous. Germline CDR1 and CDR2: SEHNR and FQNEAQ (reference sequence). The CDR3 totals 15 residues. V shed 1 base and J shed 5 bases, with 12 bases lying between them. The CDR3: CASSLDLAPDNEQFF. In DNA form, the CDR3 reads TGTGCCAGCAGCTTAGATTTGGCCCCTGACAATGAGCAGTTCTTC.

The rearrangement joins TRBV19 to TRBJ1-1; D perhaps matches TRBD1 (5 bases). The germline V and J ends were trimmed by 6 bases and 4 bases, with 12 bases remaining between them. CDR1 and CDR2 (germline): LNHDA, SQIVND (reference sequence). The CDR3 sequence is 13 residues long. CDR3 protein: CASRMDITTEAFF. The CDR3 DNA follows: TGTGCCAGTAGAATGGACATCACCACTGAAGCTTTCTTT. Combining the CDR3 with reference TRBV19 and TRBJ1-1 gives the whole variable domain DGGITQSPKYLFRKEGQNVTLSCEQNLNHDAMYWYRQDPGQGLRLIYYSQIVNDFQKGDIAEGYSVSREKKESFPLTVTSAQKNPTAFYLCASRMDITTEAFFGQGTRLTVV.

CDR3 nucleotides: TGTGCCAGCTCACCAGGGAAGGGGCATGGCTACACCTTC. Its translation is CASSPGKGHGYTF. The chain recombines TRBV18 with TRBJ1-2; perhaps TRBD1 as D (5 bases). Trimming stripped 2 bases from V and 6 bases from J, with 10 bases between. The CDR3 is 13 amino acids. Germline lookup yields CDR1 KGHSH and CDR2 LQKENI.

The chain carries TRBV5-6 and TRBJ2-7; a weak D match, TRBD2 (6 bases). The V gene lost 3 bases and the J gene lost 2 bases, with 9 bases spanning the gap. The germline V gene has CDR1 SGHDT and CDR2 YYEEEE. The CDR3 is 13 amino acids. The CDR3 is CASSSGVPYEQYV. As DNA, the CDR3 is TGTGCCAGCAGCTCGGGGGTCCCCTACGAGCAGTACGTC.

Note on this clone: Other nucleotide sequences in the sample specify the same CDR3. This chain joins TRBV7-8 and TRBJ2-5; D may be TRBD1 (6 bases). V gave up 6 bases and J gave up 5 bases, with 7 bases separating them. The CDR3 length is 11 residues. The germline V gene has CDR1 SGHVS and CDR2 FQNEAQ. The CDR3 region is CASRRGETQYF. In DNA, the CDR3 is TGTGCCAGCAGGAGGGGGGAGACCCAGTACTTC.

This clone was counted only a few times. The genes are TRBV9 and TRBJ1-6; 7 bases align to TRBD1. This CDR3 region has 16 residues. The V and J ends lost 0 bases and 6 bases, in that order; junction bases with no gene match: 6. Germline-derived CDR1 and CDR2 are SGDLS and YYNGEE. The CDR3 sequence is CASSVENNRGNSPLHF. CDR3 in DNA: TGTGCCAGCAGCGTAGAGAATAACAGGGGTAATTCACCCCTCCACTTT.

This chain uses TRBV6-5 with TRBJ2-5, with unresolved D. This CDR3 is 11 amino acids long. The V gene lost 6 bases and the J gene lost 5 bases, with 7 bases spanning the gap. Germline V gene sequence: CDR1 MNHEY, CDR2 SVGAGI. This CDR3 is CASSLSETQYF. CDR3 nucleotide sequence: TGTGCCAGCAGCCTCAGTGAGACCCAGTACTTC.

The chain joins TRBV18 to TRBJ2-1; 7 bases line up with TRBD1. Per germline, CDR1 KGHSH and CDR2 LQKENI. This CDR3 comprises 16 residues. Germline trimming cut 7 bases from V and 5 bases from J; bases unmatched to any gene: 14. CDR3 protein: CASFQKGWDRDNEQFF. CDR3 nucleotides: TGTGCCAGCTTCCAAAAGGGGTGGGACAGAGACAATGAGCAGTTCTTC.

The V call is TRBV2, the J call TRBJ2-7; 8 bases are a match to TRBD2. The CDR3 totals 14 residues. The V and J ends lost 2 bases and 5 bases, in that order; junction bases with no gene match: 5. CDR1 is SNHLY, CDR2 FYNNEI, per germline. Here the CDR3 reads CASSERTSFDEQYF. CDR3 sequence (DNA): TGTGCCAGCAGTGAACGGACTAGCTTTGACGAGCAGTACTTC.

The chain joins TRBV2 to TRBJ1-6; TRBD1 is a possible D gene (6 bases). This CDR3 comprises 15 residues. The germline V and J ends were trimmed by 3 bases and 6 bases, with 12 bases remaining between them. Per germline, CDR1 SNHLY and CDR2 FYNNEI. The CDR3 nucleotides are TGTGCCAGCAGTGAGTTAGGACAGAGTAATTCACCCCTCCACTTT. Amino acid sequence: CASSELGQSNSPLHF.

The gene calls are TRBV6-5 and TRBJ1-2; a possible D gene is TRBD1 (6 bases). This CDR3 comprises 14 residues. Trimming pared 6 bases from V and 4 bases from J, leaving 15 bases between. The germline V gene encodes CDR1 MNHEY and CDR2 SVGAGI. The DNA of the CDR3 is TGTGCCAGCAGGTTCCCAGGGGCTGGCTATGGCTACACCTTC. Protein sequence: CASRFPGAGYGYTF.

This sequence joins TRBV28 and TRBJ1-1; 9 positions match TRBD1. Per the germline V gene, CDR1 is MDHEN and CDR2 is SYDVKM. V gave up 8 bases and J gave up 5 bases; unmatched junction bases: 9. The CDR3 covers 14 residues. CDR3 sequence: CASYTTGGSTEAFF. As DNA, the CDR3 is TGTGCCAGCTATACGACAGGGGGTAGTACTGAAGCTTTCTTT.

The rearrangement links TRBV7-9 to TRBJ2-2; TRBD2 aligns across 9 bases. Trimming removed 2 bases from V and 3 bases from J; junction bases left unmatched: 4. Germline V gene sequence: CDR1 SEHNR, CDR2 FQNEAQ (reference sequence). The CDR3 has 16 residues. The CDR3 DNA reads TGTGCCAGCAGCTTAATTAGCGGGGGCTACACCGGGGAGCTGTTTTTT. It is translated as CASSLISGGYTGELFF.

The chain uses TRBV7-9 and TRBJ2-5; the match to TRBD1 covers 7 bases. The CDR3 extends over 13 amino acids. V was pared by 6 bases and J by 2 bases, with 3 bases of the junction left unmatched. The germline gives CDR1 SEHNR, CDR2 FQNEAQ (reference sequence). The CDR3 is CASRPTGQETQYF. The DNA of the CDR3 is TGTGCCAGCAGACCGACAGGGCAAGAGACCCAGTACTTC.

The rearrangement uses TRBV9 and TRBJ2-7, with TRBD2 matching over 12 bases. Trimming took 0 bases from V and 7 from J; bases not matched to a gene: 2. Looked up from germline, CDR1 is SGDLS and CDR2 is YYNGEE. The CDR3 sequence is 14 residues long. CDR3: CASSVGLAGDEQYF. Here the CDR3 DNA reads TGTGCCAGCAGCGTAGGACTAGCGGGAGATGAGCAGTACTTC.

Comment on this clone: The same CDR3 is also encoded by other DNA sequences in this sample. This chain connects TRBV27 to TRBJ1-1; a possible D gene is TRBD1 (5 bases). The CDR3 has 13 residues. Trimming cost V 3 bases and J 1 base, with 6 bases left between them. Germline CDR1 is MNHEY and CDR2 is SMNVEV (reference sequence). CDR3: CASSLGGNTEAFF. CDR3 nucleotides: TGTGCCAGCAGTTTGGGGGGGAACACTGAAGCTTTCTTT.

The chain combines TRBV18 with TRBJ2-7, with 7 nucleotides matching TRBD1. The germline V gene has CDR1 KGHSH and CDR2 LQKENI. This CDR3 contains 15 residues. Unmatched junction bases numbered 6, after V lost 1 base and J lost 3 bases. DNA of the CDR3: TGTGCCAGCTCACCACAAGAAGCAGGGGGCTACGAGCAGTACGTC. Protein product: CASSPQEAGGYEQYV.

CDR3: CASSYPRTGELFF. The CDR3 nucleotides are TGTGCCAGCAGTTACCCTAGGACCGGGGAGCTGTTTTTT. V and J are TRBV6-5 and TRBJ2-2, with D unresolved. The CDR3 covers 13 residues. Germline V gives CDR1 MNHEY, CDR2 SVGAGI. V was cut by 2 bases and J by 5 bases, with 6 bases left in between.

The chain carries TRBV6-1 and TRBJ1-5; the D gene is possibly TRBD1 (6 bases). The V end lost 4 bases, the J end lost 6 bases, and 19 bases lay between the germline ends. This CDR3 has 16 residues. Germline CDR1 is MNHNS and CDR2 is SASEGT. The DNA for the CDR3 is TGTGCCAGCAGTGCAACCACAGGGTCCTCGGGTCAGCCCCAGCATTTT. Translation: CASSATTGSSGQPQHF.

J is TRBJ2-7 and V is TRBV9; 9 nucleotides line up with TRBD1. The CDR3 has 19 residues. CDR1 and CDR2 from the germline V gene are SGDLS and YYNGEE. V was clipped by 0 bases and J by 6 bases; unmatched bases: 19. The CDR3, as DNA: TGTGCCAGCAGCGTAGCTCTTCGAGACAGGGGGAAAATCTTTACCGAGCAGTACGTC. Its translation is CASSVALRDRGKIFTEQYV.

V usage is TRBV7-2 and J usage is TRBJ1-6; TRBD1 matches at 7 bases. Germline assignment: CDR1 SGHTA and CDR2 FQGNSA. The V gene end was trimmed by 5 bases and the J gene end by 5 bases; junction bases not matched to a gene: 6. The CDR3 runs 15 residues. The CDR3 here is CASSPGTANNSPLHF. As DNA, the CDR3 is TGTGCCAGCAGCCCCGGGACAGCCAATAATTCACCCCTCCACTTT.

This rearrangement joins TRBV6-5 to TRBJ1-5, with a tentative D call TRBD1 (5 bases). The CDR3 is made up of 14 amino acids. With 5 bases removed from V and 1 base from J, the gap between germline ends came to 9 bases. Germline CDR1 is MNHEY and CDR2 is SVGAGI. The CDR3 sequence: CASSVGGSNQPQHF. The CDR3 nucleotides are TGTGCCAGCAGTGTGGGGGGAAGCAATCAGCCCCAGCATTTT.